One and the same sample provided the 13 T cell receptor beta chains below, sequenced in a study of blood T cell repertoires in COVID-19. Clones were sequenced by immunoSEQ multiplex PCR, and TCRdb holds only the in-frame ones, with some missing. The sample lists approximately 240,000 clones, about 83% occurring once. What was sequenced was peripheral blood. These TCRs come from a human donor in a cohort sampled during active COVID-19.

The chain joins TRBV10-3 to TRBJ1-3; no clear D. Germline V gene data show CDR1 as ENHRY and CDR2 as SYGVKD. Trimming pared 3 bases from V and 0 bases from J, leaving 6 bases between. The CDR3 totals 14 residues. CDR3: CAISEQHSGNTIYF. For the CDR3, the DNA is TGTGCCATCAGTGAACAGCACTCTGGAAACACCATATATTTT.

This chain connects TRBV11-2 to TRBJ2-3; 7 positions match TRBD2. The ends lost 0 bases at V and 1 base at J; junction bases unmatched: 10. The CDR3 runs to 18 residues. The germline V gene encodes CDR1 SGHAT and CDR2 FQNNGV. CDR3 coding DNA: TGTGCCAGCAGCTTAGAGGCCCTAGCGGTCCATGGCACAGATACGCAGTATTTT. Protein sequence: CASSLEALAVHGTDTQYF.

This chain joins TRBV5-4 and TRBJ1-5; D gene ambiguous. Germline values: CDR1 SGHNT, CDR2 YYREEE (reference sequence). CDR3 length: 15 residues. With 5 bases removed from V and 1 base from J, the gap between germline ends came to 13 bases. DNA of the CDR3: TGTGCCAGCAGTCTGCGGCCGGGAAGCAATCAGCCCCAGCATTTT. It is translated as CASSLRPGSNQPQHF.

In this sample, this clone turned up once. The chain is built from TRBV29-1 and TRBJ2-1, with 9 bases aligning to TRBD2. CDR1 is SQVTM and CDR2 is ANQGSEA in the germline V gene. This CDR3 has 13 amino acids. Trimming at V came to 3 bases and at J to 8 bases, leaving 5 bases not matched to a gene. Here the CDR3 DNA reads TGCAGCGTTGATCTAGCGGGAATTTATGAGCAGTTCTTC. Its translation is CSVDLAGIYEQFF.

The rearrangement links TRBV5-6 to TRBJ1-1; 9 bases match TRBD1. V lost 4 bases to trimming and J lost 4 bases; unmatched junction nucleotides: 11. The length of the CDR3 is 16 residues. CDR1 SGHDT and CDR2 YYEEEE come from the germline V gene. CDR3 residues: CASSKWTGDVGTEAFF. The CDR3 bases are TGTGCCAGCAGCAAATGGACAGGGGACGTGGGCACTGAAGCTTTCTTT.

This chain uses TRBV7-2 with TRBJ2-7; D is undetermined. This CDR3 is 13 amino acids long. Trimming cost V 0 bases and J 1 base, with 4 bases left between them. The germline V gene has CDR1 SGHTA and CDR2 FQGNSA. CDR3 DNA: TGTGCCAGCAGCTTAGCGAGGTCCTACGAGCAGTACTTC. This gives the protein CASSLARSYEQYF.

CDR3 bases: TGCGCCAGCAGCCAAGGAGGGACCCCGAGGGAGCAGTTCTTC. It encodes CASSQGGTPREQFF. The chain employs TRBV5-1 and TRBJ2-1; possibly TRBD2 for D (6 bases). CDR3 length: 14 residues. Germline CDR1 SGHRS, CDR2 YFSETQ. V was pared by 4 bases and J by 10 bases, with 18 bases between.

At least ten counts were recorded for this clone. This sequence joins TRBV5-4 and TRBJ2-5, with D maybe TRBD2 (5 bases). CDR3 length equals 14 residues. The germline V gene has CDR1 SGHNT and CDR2 YYREEE (reference sequence). V was trimmed by 4 bases and J by 5 bases, leaving 15 bases between them. CDR3 protein: CASSLTGERETQYF. As DNA, the CDR3 is TGTGCCAGCAGCCTGACGGGTGAGCGGGAGACCCAGTACTTC.

The chain couples TRBV4-1 to TRBJ2-7, with TRBD2 identical over 7 bases. The CDR3 runs 16 residues. Unmatched junction bases numbered 10, after V lost 5 bases and J lost 0 bases. The germline V gene has CDR1 MGHRA and CDR2 YSYEKL. The CDR3 region is CASSSRLAVPSYEQYF. Written as DNA, the CDR3 is TGCGCCAGCAGCTCCCGACTAGCTGTCCCCTCCTACGAGCAGTACTTC.

The chain joins TRBV7-2 to TRBJ2-1; 7 bases match TRBD2. The ends lost 5 bases at V and 5 bases at J; junction bases unmatched: 6. Germline lookup yields CDR1 SGHTA and CDR2 FQGNSA. The CDR3 sequence is 14 residues long. As DNA, the CDR3 is TGTGCCAGCAGCCTGGGACTAAACGACAATGAGCAGTTCTTC. Translating gives CASSLGLNDNEQFF.

The chain joins TRBV4-1 to TRBJ1-1; maybe TRBD1 (6 bases). CDR1 and CDR2 from the germline V gene are MGHRA and YSYEKL. The V end lost 4 bases, the J end lost 4 bases, and 19 bases lay between the germline ends. The CDR3 is 16 residues long. CDR3 DNA sequence: TGCGCCAGCAGCCGGAATTCAGGGGAAGGGGGCACTGAAGCTTTCTTT. Amino acids: CASSRNSGEGGTEAFF.

This chain joins TRBV5-6 and TRBJ2-4, with 9 bases identical to TRBD1. CDR1 is SGHDT, CDR2 YYEEEE, per germline. This CDR3 is built from 15 residues. Unmatched junction bases numbered 5, after V lost 4 bases and J lost 3 bases. For the CDR3, the DNA is TGTGCCAGCAGCGGGACAGGGATCGGCAAAAACATTCAGTACTTC. Translation: CASSGTGIGKNIQYF.

As DNA, the CDR3 is TGTGCCAGCAGCTTAGTACGGGGGATAGGGACCTATGGCTACACCTTC. Residues: CASSLVRGIGTYGYTF. V gene TRBV11-2 combines with J gene TRBJ1-2, with TRBD1 as a possible D gene (5 bases). CDR1 SGHAT and CDR2 FQNNGV come from the germline V gene. The CDR3 runs to 16 residues. V lost 1 base to trimming and J lost 4 bases, with 16 bases between them.